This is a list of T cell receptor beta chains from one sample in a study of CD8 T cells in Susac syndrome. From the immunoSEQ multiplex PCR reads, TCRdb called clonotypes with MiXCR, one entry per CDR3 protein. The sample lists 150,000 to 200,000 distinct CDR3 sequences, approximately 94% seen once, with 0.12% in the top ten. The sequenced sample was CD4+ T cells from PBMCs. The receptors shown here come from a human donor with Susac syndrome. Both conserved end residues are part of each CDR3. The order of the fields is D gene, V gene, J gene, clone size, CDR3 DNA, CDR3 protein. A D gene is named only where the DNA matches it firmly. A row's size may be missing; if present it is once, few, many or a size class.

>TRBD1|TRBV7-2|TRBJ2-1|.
TGTGCCAGCAGCCCAAGATCGGGACAGGGTGGCAATGAGCAGTTCTTC
CASSPRSGQGGNEQFF
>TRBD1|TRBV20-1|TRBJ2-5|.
TGCAGTGCTAGGGACAGGGGTTGGGCAAGGGAGACCCAGTACTTC
CSARDRGWARETQYF
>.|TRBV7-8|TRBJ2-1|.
TGTGCCAGCAGCTTAGGCTGGGGGCCCCCCTACAATGAGCAGTTCTTC
CASSLGWGPPYNEQFF
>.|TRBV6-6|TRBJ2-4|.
TGTGCCAGCAGTTACCCTTCGGACAGCCTGGGGATTCAGTACTTC
CASSYPSDSLGIQYF
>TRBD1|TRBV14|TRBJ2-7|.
TGTGCCAGCAGCCAAACGGGACAGGGGGCCTACGAGCAGTACTTC
CASSQTGQGAYEQYF
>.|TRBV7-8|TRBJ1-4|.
TGTGCCAGCAGCCCGCAGACAGGACCAAATGAAAAACTGTTTTTT
CASSPQTGPNEKLFF
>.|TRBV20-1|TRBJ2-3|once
TGCAGTGCTAGATTCCACTTCACAGATACGCAGTATTTT
CSARFHFTDTQYF
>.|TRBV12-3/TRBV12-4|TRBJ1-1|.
TGTGCCAGCCAGGGGTACACTGAAGCTTTCTTT
CASQGYTEAFF
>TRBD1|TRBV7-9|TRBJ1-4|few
TGTGCCAGCAGCTACGGACAGGGCGGTGAAAAACTGTTTTTT
CASSYGQGGEKLFF
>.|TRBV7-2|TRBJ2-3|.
TGTGCCAGCAGCTTCGGGCTAGACAGACTAGATACGCAGTATTTT
CASSFGLDRLDTQYF
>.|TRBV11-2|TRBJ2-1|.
TGTGCCAGGACCATCGGGCTTCACTTTGAGAATGAGCAGTTCTTC
CARTIGLHFENEQFF
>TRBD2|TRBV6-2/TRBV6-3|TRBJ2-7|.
TGTGCCAGCAGCCCCCGACTAGCGGACTACTCCTACGAGCAGTACTTC
CASSPRLADYSYEQYF
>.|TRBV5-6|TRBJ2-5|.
TGTGCCAGCAGCCGAGCGGCGGCGGAGACCCAGTACTTC
CASSRAAAETQYF
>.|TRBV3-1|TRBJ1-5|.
TGTGCCAGCAGCCTCGGGCCCAGCGACCTATATAGCAATCAGCCCCAGCATTTT
CASSLGPSDLYSNQPQHF
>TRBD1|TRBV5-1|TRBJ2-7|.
TGCGCCAGCAGCTTGAGTAGGCCCGGGACAGGGGGCCCGGGGGAGCAGTACTTC
CASSLSRPGTGGPGEQYF
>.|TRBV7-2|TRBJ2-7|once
TGTGCCAGCAGCCAAACCTGGGGAACGGGCGAGCAGTACTTC
CASSQTWGTGEQYF
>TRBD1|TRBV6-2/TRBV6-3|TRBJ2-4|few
TGTGCCAGCAGAGGGACAGGGGATTACATTCAGTACTTC
CASRGTGDYIQYF
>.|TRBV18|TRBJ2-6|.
TGTGCCAGCTCACCACCCTCTGGGACGCCAACTGGGGCCAACGTCCTGACTTTC
CASSPPSGTPTGANVLTF
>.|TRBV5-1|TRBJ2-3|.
TGCGCCAGCAGTTTAGGGGACACAGATACGCAGTATTTT
CASSLGDTDTQYF
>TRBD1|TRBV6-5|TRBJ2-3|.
TGTGCCAGCAACTTACAGGGGAAGAGCACAGATACGCAGTATTTT
CASNLQGKSTDTQYF
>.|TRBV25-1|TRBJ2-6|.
TGTGCCAGCAGTGAATCCCGTGCTGGGGCCAACGTCCTGACTTTC
CASSESRAGANVLTF
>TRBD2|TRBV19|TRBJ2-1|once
TGTGCCAGTACCCTAGGGTCTAGCGGGGATAATGAGCAGTTCTTC
CASTLGSSGDNEQFF
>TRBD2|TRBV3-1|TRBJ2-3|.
TGTGCCAGCAGCCGCCTAGCGGGGCGGGATACGCAGTATTTT
CASSRLAGRDTQYF
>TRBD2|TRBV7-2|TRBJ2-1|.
TGTGCCAGCAGCGCGCCTAGCGGGGGGTACAATGAGCAGTTCTTC
CASSAPSGGYNEQFF
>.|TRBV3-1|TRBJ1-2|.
TGTGCCAGCAGCCAACGCTACTCCTTCGGCTACACCTTC
CASSQRYSFGYTF
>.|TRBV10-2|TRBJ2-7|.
TGCGCCAGCAGGGGCAGAACCTACGAGCAGTACTTC
CASRGRTYEQYF
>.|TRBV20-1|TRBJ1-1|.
TGCAGTGCTAGAGATCTAGCCGGTACTGAAGCTTTCTTT
CSARDLAGTEAFF
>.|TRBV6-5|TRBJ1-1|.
TGTGCCAGCAGTTACGGGGGTGGCACTGAAGCTTTCTTT
CASSYGGGTEAFF
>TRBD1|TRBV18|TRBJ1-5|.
TGTGCCAGCTCACTACAGGGGCGGTACGATCAGCCCCAGCATTTT
CASSLQGRYDQPQHF
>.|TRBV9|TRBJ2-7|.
TGTGCCAGCAGCGTGGGCAGGGGAGGCCTCTACGAGCAGTACTTC
CASSVGRGGLYEQYF
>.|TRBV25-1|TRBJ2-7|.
TGTGCCAGCACGCCGACAGCGACCTCCTACGAGCAGTACTTC
CASTPTATSYEQYF
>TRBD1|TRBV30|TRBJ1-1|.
TGTTCCGCAGGGGGCAACTTCGGTGAAGCTTTCTTT
CSAGGNFGEAFF
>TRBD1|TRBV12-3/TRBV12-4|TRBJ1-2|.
TGTGCCAGCGGAAATGGGGGACAGGGGCCCGAGACCTTCACAAACTATGGCTACACCTTC
CASGNGGQGPETFTNYGYTF
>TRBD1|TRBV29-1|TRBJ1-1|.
TGCAGCGTTGAAAGGAGGACAGGGCACACTGAAGCTTTCTTT
CSVERRTGHTEAFF
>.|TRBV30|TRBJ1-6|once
TGTGCCTGGAGTGACGGTGGTCGAGATTCACCCCTCCACTTT
CAWSDGGRDSPLHF
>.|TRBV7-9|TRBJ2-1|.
TGTGCCAGCAGCTTAGGGACGGATCCCAATGAGCAGTTCTTC
CASSLGTDPNEQFF
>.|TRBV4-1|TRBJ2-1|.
TGCGCCAGCAGCCAACCGGGGACTGGCAATGAGCAGTTCTTC
CASSQPGTGNEQFF
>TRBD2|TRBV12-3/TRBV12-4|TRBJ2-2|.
TGTGCCAGCAGATGGGGGGGTATGGGCACCGGGGAGCTGTTTTTT
CASRWGGMGTGELFF
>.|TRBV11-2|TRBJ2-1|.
TGTGCCAGCAGCTTGCGGGAATCTTACAATGAGCAGTTCTTC
CASSLRESYNEQFF
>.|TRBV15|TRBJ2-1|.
TGTGCCACCAGCAGAGATCCCAGGGGATCCTACAATGAGCAGTTCTTC
CATSRDPRGSYNEQFF
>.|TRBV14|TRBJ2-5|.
TGTGCCAGCAGCCCCCTGTCGATTGAAGAGACCCAGTACTTC
CASSPLSIEETQYF
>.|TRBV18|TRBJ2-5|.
TGTGCCAGCTCACTAGGACGGGCTCAAGAGACCCAGTACTTC
CASSLGRAQETQYF
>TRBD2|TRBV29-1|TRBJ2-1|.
TGCAGCGCAAAGGGACTAGCGGGGGGCTCCAATGAGCAGTTCTTC
CSAKGLAGGSNEQFF
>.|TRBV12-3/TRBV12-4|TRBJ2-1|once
TGTGCCACCGAAGTCCGCGGGACGGGGGTCAATGAGCAGTTCTTC
CATEVRGTGVNEQFF
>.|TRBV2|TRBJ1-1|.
TGTGCCAGCTCCGTTGAGGGGGACAACGAAGCTTTCTTT
CASSVEGDNEAFF
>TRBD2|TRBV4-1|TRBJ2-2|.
TGCGCCAGCAGCCTGAACTCCCGGACTAGCCCCGGGGAGCTGTTTTTT
CASSLNSRTSPGELFF
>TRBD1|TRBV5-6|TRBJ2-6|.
TGTGCCAGTGCCACCTTGACAGGGACCGGGGCCAACGTCCTGACTTTC
CASATLTGTGANVLTF
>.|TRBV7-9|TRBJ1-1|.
TGTGCCAGCAACGCCATCGACACTGAAGCTTTCTTT
CASNAIDTEAFF